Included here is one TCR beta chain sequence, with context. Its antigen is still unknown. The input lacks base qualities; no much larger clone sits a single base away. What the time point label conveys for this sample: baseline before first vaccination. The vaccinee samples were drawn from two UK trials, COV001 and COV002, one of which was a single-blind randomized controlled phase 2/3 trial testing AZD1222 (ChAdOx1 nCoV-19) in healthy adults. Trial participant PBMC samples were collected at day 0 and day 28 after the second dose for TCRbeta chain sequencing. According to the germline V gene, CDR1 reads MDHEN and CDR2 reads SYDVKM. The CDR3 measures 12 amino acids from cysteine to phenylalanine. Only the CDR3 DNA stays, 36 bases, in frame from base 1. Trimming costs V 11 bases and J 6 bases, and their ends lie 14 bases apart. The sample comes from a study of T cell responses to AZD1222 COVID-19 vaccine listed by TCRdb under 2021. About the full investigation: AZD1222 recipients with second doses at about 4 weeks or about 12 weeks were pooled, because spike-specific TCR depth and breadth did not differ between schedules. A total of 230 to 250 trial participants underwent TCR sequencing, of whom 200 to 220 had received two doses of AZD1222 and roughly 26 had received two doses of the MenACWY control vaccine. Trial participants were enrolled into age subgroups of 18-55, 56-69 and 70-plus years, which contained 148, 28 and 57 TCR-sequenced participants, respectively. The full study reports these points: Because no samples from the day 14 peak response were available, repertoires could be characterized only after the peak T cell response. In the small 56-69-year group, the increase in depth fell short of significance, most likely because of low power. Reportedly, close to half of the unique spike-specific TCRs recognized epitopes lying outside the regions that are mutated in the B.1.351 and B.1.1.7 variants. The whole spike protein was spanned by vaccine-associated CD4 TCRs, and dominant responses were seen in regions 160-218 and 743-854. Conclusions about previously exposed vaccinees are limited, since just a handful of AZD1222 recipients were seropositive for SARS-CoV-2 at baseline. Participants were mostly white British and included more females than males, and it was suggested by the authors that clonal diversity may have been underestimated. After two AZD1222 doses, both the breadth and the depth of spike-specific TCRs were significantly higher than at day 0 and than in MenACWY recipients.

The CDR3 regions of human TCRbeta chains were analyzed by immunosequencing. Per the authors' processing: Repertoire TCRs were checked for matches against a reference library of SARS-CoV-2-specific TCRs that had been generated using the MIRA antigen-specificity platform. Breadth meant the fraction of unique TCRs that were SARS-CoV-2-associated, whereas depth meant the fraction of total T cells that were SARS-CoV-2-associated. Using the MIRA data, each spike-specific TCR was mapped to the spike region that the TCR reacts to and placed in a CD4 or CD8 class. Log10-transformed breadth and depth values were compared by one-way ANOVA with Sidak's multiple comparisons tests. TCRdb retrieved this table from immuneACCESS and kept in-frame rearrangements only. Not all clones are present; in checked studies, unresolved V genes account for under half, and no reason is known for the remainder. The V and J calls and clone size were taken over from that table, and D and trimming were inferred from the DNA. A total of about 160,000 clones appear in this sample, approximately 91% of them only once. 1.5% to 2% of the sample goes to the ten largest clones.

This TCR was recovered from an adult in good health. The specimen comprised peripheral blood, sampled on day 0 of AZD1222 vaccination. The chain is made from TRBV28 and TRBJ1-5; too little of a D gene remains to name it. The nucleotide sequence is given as TGTGCCGCAGGAGGCTACAGTCAGCCCCAGCATTTT. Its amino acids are CAAGGYSQPQHF.